The 2 T cell receptor beta chains listed next were all sequenced from one sample in a study of blood T cells in healthy people across ages. A second PCR, run for about 7 to 11 cycles, used a sample-barcoded 5' primer plus a J-beta primer mix. TCRdb redid the calling of the 5' RACE reads with MiXCR, one entry per CDR3 protein. Of 750,000 to 1,000,000 distinct CDR3 sequences in the sample, 25% to 30% were seen once. These data also featured in a second study, about T cells of mothers and their children.

Source material: blood. The receptor set was obtained from a woman aged 40 to 50 in good health.

V gene TRBV7-9 combines with J gene TRBJ2-2; 8 positions match TRBD2. The V and J ends lost 8 bases and 0 bases, in that order; junction bases with no gene match: 14. From germline, CDR1 is SEHNR and CDR2 FQNEAQ (reference sequence). The CDR3 is 18 residues long. CDR3 protein: CASPLVAGGPPNTGELFF. CDR3 bases: TGTGCCAGCCCCCTAGTGGCGGGGGGCCCTCCGAACACCGGGGAGCTGTTTTTT.

This clonotype has just a few counts. The chain links TRBV28 to TRBJ1-4; no definite D call. The V gene's germline CDR1 is MDHEN and CDR2 SYDVKM. This CDR3 region has 14 residues. V lost 3 bases, J lost 7 bases, and 12 bases lay in between. CDR3 amino acids: CASSFETRSEKLFF. As DNA, the CDR3 is TGTGCCAGCAGTTTTGAAACCCGGAGTGAAAAACTGTTTTTT.